This entry lists 31 T cell receptor beta chains sequenced from one sample in a study of beta chain features in type 1 diabetes. General study results and limits: Shortening that was moderate but significant affected the TCRB CDR3s of Type 1 diabetes patients in all four CD4+ subsets.

What was sequenced were expressed TCRB transcripts, since all of the isolated RNA had been reverse transcribed. Sequenced by immunoSEQ multiplex PCR; TCRdb stores in-frame clones only, minus some. This sample has 350,000 to 450,000 clones, with roughly 12% found just once. The antigens these receptors bind are not known. Sequencing was performed on naive CD4+ T cells from blood. The source is a woman aged 18-30 years with type 1 diabetes.

This clone was detected a few times. The rearrangement joins TRBV28 to TRBJ2-7, with D possibly TRBD1 on 7 matching bases. V shed 11 bases and J shed 2 bases, with 13 bases lying between them. Germline CDR1 MDHEN, CDR2 SYDVKM. CDR3 size: 12 residues. The CDR3 coding sequence is TGTGCCGCTCAGGGGGGAACCTACGAGCAGTACTTC. Protein product: CAAQGGTYEQYF.

The chain couples TRBV7-9 to TRBJ2-7; D may be TRBD1 (6 bases). Trimming shortened V by 3 bases and J by 1 base, and 10 bases separated the two germline ends. Germline values: CDR1 SEHNR, CDR2 FQNEAQ (reference sequence). This CDR3 has 14 residues. CDR3 loop: CASSFGQGSYEQYF. CDR3 DNA sequence: TGTGCCAGCAGCTTTGGTCAGGGGTCCTACGAGCAGTACTTC.

The rearrangement links TRBV7-2 to TRBJ2-3; 7 nucleotides agree with TRBD2. This CDR3 spans 17 amino acids. CDR1 SGHTA and CDR2 FQGNSA come from the germline V gene. V gave up 5 bases and J gave up 2 bases; unmatched junction bases: 13. The CDR3 here is CASSKGASSGYTDTQYF. CDR3 in DNA: TGTGCCAGCAGCAAAGGGGCCTCTAGCGGTTACACAGATACGCAGTATTTT. Together with reference TRBV7-2 and TRBJ2-3, the CDR3 gives the full variable domain: GAGVSQSPSNKVTEKGKDVELRCDPISGHTALYWYRQSLGQGLEFLIYFQGNSAPDKSGLPSDRFSAERTGGSVSTLTIQRTQQEDSAVYLCASSKGASSGYTDTQYFGPGTRLTVL.

V is TRBV7-2 and J is TRBJ2-3; 10 bases align to TRBD1. CDR3 length: 18 residues. Trimming cost V 5 bases and J 0 bases; bases outside gene matches: 11. Germline lookup yields CDR1 SGHTA and CDR2 FQGNSA. The CDR3 region has the DNA TGTGCCAGCAGCACAGTCAAGCGGGACAGGGGTAGCACAGATACGCAGTATTTT. Translation gives CASSTVKRDRGSTDTQYF.

The chain recombines TRBV5-4 with TRBJ1-2; 7 bases are shared with TRBD1. Germline V gives CDR1 SGHNT, CDR2 YYREEE (reference sequence). J gave up 0 bases and V 7 bases, and 6 bases lay outside the gene matches. This CDR3 region has 14 residues. The CDR3 bases are TGTGCCAGCGGACGACAGGGCCCTAACTATGGCTACACCTTC. It specifies CASGRQGPNYGYTF.

This chain uses TRBV2 with TRBJ1-6; tentative D call: TRBD1 (5 bases). V was clipped by 4 bases and J by 10 bases, with 14 bases between them. The CDR3 consists of 14 residues. Germline V gene sequence: CDR1 SNHLY, CDR2 FYNNEI. Written as DNA, the CDR3 is TGTGCCAGCAGTGGGGGAACGGGGGAATCACCCCTCCACTTT. This gives the protein CASSGGTGESPLHF. The variable domain in full, with the rest retrieved from reference TRBV2 and TRBJ1-6, is EPEVTQTPSHQVTQMGQEVILRCVPISNHLYFYWYRQILGQKVEFLVSFYNNEISEKSEIFDDQFSVERPDGSNFTLKIRSTKLEDSAMYFCASSGGTGESPLHFGNGTRLTVT.

The V call is TRBV25-1, the J call TRBJ1-1; D is ambiguous. V shed 7 bases and J shed 0 bases, with 18 bases lying between them. Germline CDR1 MGHDK, CDR2 SYGVNS. The CDR3 spans 16 residues. The CDR3 sequence: CASIEAGLAMNTEAFF. CDR3 nucleotides: TGTGCCAGCATAGAAGCGGGGTTGGCCATGAACACTGAAGCTTTCTTT.

A few counts support this clone. The chain carries TRBV28 and TRBJ2-7, with TRBD1 matching over 7 bases. This CDR3 is 15 amino acids long. Per the germline V gene, CDR1 is MDHEN and CDR2 is SYDVKM. V lost 5 bases to trimming and J lost 1 base; unmatched junction nucleotides: 8. The DNA for the CDR3 is TGTGCCAGCAGTATGACCGGGACAGCTTCCTACGAGCAGTACTTC. Translating gives CASSMTGTASYEQYF.

The chain combines TRBV19 with TRBJ2-3, with D perhaps matching TRBD2 (5 bases). Per the germline V gene, CDR1 is LNHDA and CDR2 is SQIVND (reference sequence). V lost 7 bases to trimming and J lost 3 bases, with 11 bases between them. The CDR3 is 13 residues long. The CDR3 nucleotides read TGTGCCAGTACCCTACCGGGAACAGATACGCAGTATTTT. Protein product: CASTLPGTDTQYF.

This clone was seen only a few times. The rearrangement links TRBV7-2 to TRBJ1-6, with D uncertain. Germline V lookup: CDR1 SGHTA, CDR2 FQGNSA. The CDR3 consists of 15 residues. The ends were cut back, 1 base at V and 8 bases at J, with 12 bases in the middle. The CDR3 DNA sequence: TGTGCCAGCAGCTTAGTCTGGGCTTCGGATTCACCCCTCCACTTT. Protein product: CASSLVWASDSPLHF.

The rearrangement uses TRBV28 and TRBJ1-5, with D possibly TRBD1 on 6 matching bases. CDR1 and CDR2 (germline): MDHEN, SYDVKM. V lost 6 bases and J 3 bases, leaving 12 bases between the germline ends. CDR3 size: 14 residues. This CDR3 reads CASRPTGTNQPQHF. The DNA of the CDR3 is TGTGCCAGCAGGCCTACAGGGACCAATCAGCCCCAGCATTTT. Full variable domain (remainder filled in from reference TRBV28 and TRBJ1-5): DVKVTQSSRYLVKRTGEKVFLECVQDMDHENMFWYRQDPGLGLRLIYFSYDVKMKEKGDIPEGYSVSREKKERFSLILESASTNQTSMYLCASRPTGTNQPQHFGDGTRLSIL.

This clone was seen a handful of times. The chain recombines TRBV30 with TRBJ2-5; 7 positions agree with TRBD1. The J call may be faulty, since TRBJ2-7 better matches the DNA end. The V gene's germline CDR1 is GTSNPN and CDR2 SVGIG (reference sequence). There are 13 residues in the CDR3. The CDR3 DNA follows: TGTGCCTGGAGTCGAACAGGGGTGGACGAGCAGTACTTC. Translation gives CAWSRTGVDEQYF.

This clone appeared a few times. The rearrangement joins TRBV7-2 to TRBJ2-7; 8 nucleotides agree with TRBD2. The CDR3 spans 15 residues. Trimming took 3 bases from V and 3 from J; bases not matched to a gene: 7. Per germline, CDR1 SGHTA and CDR2 FQGNSA. The CDR3 sequence: CASSFASGSGYEQYF. The CDR3 region has the DNA TGTGCCAGCAGCTTCGCGAGCGGGAGCGGCTACGAGCAGTACTTC.

This clone has a single count. The genes are TRBV7-2 and TRBJ2-7; 7 bases match TRBD1. V shed 5 bases and J 4 bases; nucleotides not matched to a gene: 5. Germline V CDR1 and CDR2: SGHTA, FQGNSA. The CDR3 length is 13 residues. CDR3 region: CASSRTGKYEQYF. In DNA, the CDR3 is TGTGCCAGCAGCCGGACAGGCAAGTACGAGCAGTACTTC.

This clone showed up just a few times. The J gene is TRBJ2-7, the V gene TRBV5-1; 8 bases are shared with TRBD1. In germline, CDR1 is SGHRS, CDR2 YFSETQ. The CDR3 contains 14 residues. After removal of 4 bases from V and 3 bases from J, the junction contained 6 bases not matched to a gene. This chain's CDR3 is CASSPGQVLYEQYF. In DNA, the CDR3 is TGCGCCAGCAGCCCGGGACAGGTTCTCTACGAGCAGTACTTC. The variable domain in full, with the rest retrieved from reference TRBV5-1 and TRBJ2-7, is KAGVTQTPRYLIKTRGQQVTLSCSPISGHRSVSWYQQTPGQGLQFLFEYFSETQRNKGNFPGRFSGRQFSNSRSEMNVSTLELGDSALYLCASSPGQVLYEQYFGPGTRLTVT.

J is TRBJ2-5 and V is TRBV19; tentatively, D is TRBD2 (5 bases). The V end was cut by 4 bases, the J end by 5 bases, with 14 bases between. Germline CDR1 LNHDA, CDR2 SQIVND (reference sequence). This CDR3 is 14 amino acids long. The CDR3 protein is CASSRRRGLETQYF. CDR3 DNA: TGTGCCAGTAGTAGGAGACGGGGATTGGAGACCCAGTACTTC.

This chain uses TRBV28 with TRBJ1-2; TRBD1 matches 7 bases. The germline CDR1 and CDR2 sequences are MDHEN and SYDVKM. Trimming removed 6 bases from V and 6 bases from J; junction bases left unmatched: 4. The CDR3 extends over 12 amino acids. DNA for the CDR3: TGTGCCAGCAGCCAGGGGGGACATGGCTACACCTTC. Encoded protein: CASSQGGHGYTF.

DNA for the CDR3: TGTGCCAGCAGCCTAGGACAGGGCTCCTATGGCTACACCTTC. Translated, it gives CASSLGQGSYGYTF. The chain carries TRBV7-2 and TRBJ1-2; the match to TRBD1 covers 8 bases. This CDR3 contains 14 residues. From germline, CDR1 is SGHTA and CDR2 FQGNSA. The trim removed 5 bases at V and 4 bases at J, leaving 6 bases unmatched.

This clone has only a few counts. J is TRBJ2-3 and V is TRBV14, with unresolved D. Germline lookup yields CDR1 SGHDN and CDR2 FVKESK. This CDR3 comprises 12 residues. V shed 1 base and J shed 7 bases, with 6 bases lying between them. The CDR3 DNA follows: TGTGCCAGCAGCCAAGCCCGTCATACGCAGTATTTT. Translated: CASSQARHTQYF.

A few counts support this clone. The chain recombines TRBV13 with TRBJ2-7; D is ambiguous. Per the germline V gene, CDR1 is PRHDT and CDR2 is FYEKMQ (reference sequence). The CDR3 loop spans 14 amino acids. V was cut by 1 base and J by 3 bases, with 10 bases left in between. The CDR3 region is CASSLAANYYEQYF. In DNA, the CDR3 is TGTGCCAGCAGCTTAGCAGCAAACTACTACGAGCAGTACTTC.

The chain combines TRBV7-2 with TRBJ2-5, with D perhaps TRBD1 (5 bases). The CDR3 is 14 residues long. CDR1 is SGHTA, CDR2 FQGNSA, per germline. V lost 8 bases to trimming and J lost 2 bases, with 15 bases between them. Here the CDR3 DNA reads TGTGCCAGCGCGGAATCAGGGATACAAGAGACCCAGTACTTC. Translation gives CASAESGIQETQYF.

V is TRBV28 and J is TRBJ1-4; D unclear. Trimming left V 8 bases short and J 8 bases short, with 15 bases between. This CDR3 region has 13 residues. From germline, CDR1 is MDHEN and CDR2 SYDVKM. The DNA for the CDR3 is TGTGCCAGCTCTCTTGGGCGTGAGGAAAAACTGTTTTTT. Its translation is CASSLGREEKLFF.

The rearrangement links TRBV7-9 to TRBJ1-1, with TRBD1 matching 8 bases. The CDR3 length is 15 residues. Germline assignment: CDR1 SEHNR and CDR2 FQNEAQ (reference sequence). V trimming: 6 bases; J trimming: 0 bases; junction bases outside the gene matches: 6. CDR3 in amino acids: CASRSRQGMNTEAFF. CDR3 coding DNA: TGTGCCAGCAGGTCCAGACAGGGGATGAACACTGAAGCTTTCTTT.

This clone was seen a handful of times. The V gene is TRBV5-1, the J gene TRBJ2-1; D not resolved. V was clipped by 1 base and J by 5 bases, with 13 bases between them. CDR3 length: 15 amino acids. Germline CDR1 SGHRS, CDR2 YFSETQ. CDR3 loop: CASSLSLAPHNEQFF. The CDR3 DNA follows: TGCGCCAGCAGCTTGTCACTCGCCCCACACAATGAGCAGTTCTTC.

V usage is TRBV10-3 and J usage is TRBJ1-1; 7 nucleotides match TRBD1. Looked up from germline, CDR1 is ENHRY and CDR2 is SYGVKD. Trimming at V came to 7 bases and at J to 0 bases, leaving 8 bases not matched to a gene. The CDR3 totals 15 residues. CDR3 coding DNA: TGTGCCATCAAGGGGGCCCCGGGAATGAACACTGAAGCTTTCTTT. Its translation is CAIKGAPGMNTEAFF.

This chain links TRBV28 with TRBJ2-5, with 12 bases that match TRBD2. CDR1 and CDR2 from the germline V gene are MDHEN and SYDVKM. This CDR3 comprises 17 residues. With V trimmed by 6 bases and J by 4 bases, 12 bases remained unmatched. CDR3 nucleotides: TGTGCCAGCAGCCATTCGCTAGCGGGAGGGCCGGGAGAGACCCAGTACTTC. Amino acids: CASSHSLAGGPGETQYF.

A few counts support this clone. The chain carries TRBV30 and TRBJ2-7; TRBD1 agrees at 10 bases. Trimming at V came to 8 bases and at J to 5 bases, leaving 6 bases not matched to a gene. Germline V gene data show CDR1 as GTSNPN and CDR2 as SVGIG (reference sequence). The CDR3 length is 12 residues. The CDR3 sequence is CAGGQGRNEQYF. The DNA for the CDR3 is TGTGCCGGGGGACAGGGGAGGAACGAGCAGTACTTC.

The V and J genes are TRBV15 and TRBJ2-5; no firm D call. V gave up 4 bases and J gave up 4 bases, with 7 bases separating them. There are 12 residues in the CDR3. Germline lookup yields CDR1 LNHNV and CDR2 YYDKDF (reference sequence). The CDR3 loop reads CATSKTGETQYF. The CDR3 DNA sequence: TGTGCCACCAGCAAGACGGGAGAGACCCAGTACTTC.

This clone turned up a few times. V and J are TRBV7-8 and TRBJ2-4; maybe TRBD1 (5 bases). Germline V gene lookup returns CDR1 SGHVS and CDR2 FQNEAQ. The CDR3 covers 14 residues. The germline V and J ends were trimmed by 5 bases and 4 bases, with 12 bases remaining between them. This CDR3 reads CASSQPQGKNIQYF. The CDR3 DNA reads as TGTGCCAGCAGCCAACCTCAGGGTAAAAACATTCAGTACTTC.

This clone turned up a few times. The chain recombines TRBV7-2 with TRBJ2-7; maybe TRBD2 (7 bases). Germline V gene sequence: CDR1 SGHTA, CDR2 FQGNSA. Trimming left V 3 bases short and J 2 bases short, with 14 bases between. The CDR3 runs to 15 residues. The CDR3 region is CASSLRRGLAYEQYF. DNA of the CDR3: TGTGCCAGCAGCTTGCGGCGGGGGCTGGCCTACGAGCAGTACTTC. Variable domain in full (rest from reference TRBV7-2 and TRBJ2-7): GAGVSQSPSNKVTEKGKDVELRCDPISGHTALYWYRQSLGQGLEFLIYFQGNSAPDKSGLPSDRFSAERTGGSVSTLTIQRTQQEDSAVYLCASSLRRGLAYEQYFGPGTRLTVT.

This sequence joins TRBV14 and TRBJ2-5; 12 positions agree with TRBD2. Germline CDR1 reads SGHDN; CDR2 reads FVKESK. The CDR3 contains 17 residues. Trimming took 1 base from V and 7 from J; bases not matched to a gene: 10. In DNA form, the CDR3 reads TGTGCCAGCAGCCAAGCACACCCACTAGCGGGAGGCGGGACCCAGTACTTC. This codes for CASSQAHPLAGGGTQYF.